Listed below are T cell receptor beta chains from one sample, sequenced in a study of T cells in tuberculosis. Here immunoSEQ multiplex PCR was the method, and the copy in TCRdb shows in-frame clones only, minus some. The profile shows about 43,000 clones, roughly 94% of them singletons. Sequenced material: PBMCs. The receptors originated from a donor aged 5-35 years with latent tuberculosis or without tuberculosis infection. Some clones in this sample may be carry-over from other donors' samples. CDR3s include the opening cysteine and the closing phenylalanine or tryptophan. D genes are given only for firm matches. The size entry is marked missing in some rows and otherwise reads once, few, many or a size class.

J gene: TRBJ1-5; clone size: .; D gene: TRBD1; V gene: TRBV2; CDR3 DNA: TGTGCCAGCACCCTAGGACCGGGACAGACTCTTAGCAATCAGCCCCAGCATTTT; CDR3 protein: CASTLGPGQTLSNQPQHF
J gene: TRBJ2-5; clone size: .; D gene: TRBD2; V gene: TRBV4-1; CDR3 DNA: TGCGCCAGCAGCCAGATGACTAGCGGGAGGTTGGAGACCCAGTACTTC; CDR3 protein: CASSQMTSGRLETQYF
J gene: TRBJ2-7; clone size: .; D gene: TRBD2; V gene: TRBV9; CDR3 DNA: TGTGCCAGCAGTGATTCTAGCGGGGTGTCCTACGAGCAGTACTTC; CDR3 protein: CASSDSSGVSYEQYF
J gene: TRBJ2-1; clone size: .; D gene: TRBD2; V gene: TRBV29-1; CDR3 DNA: TGCAGCGTGAGCGGACTAGCCGGCAATGAGCAGTTCTTC; CDR3 protein: CSVSGLAGNEQFF
J gene: TRBJ2-7; clone size: once; D gene: TRBD2; V gene: TRBV27; CDR3 DNA: TGTGCCAGCAGTCCCCATGGCCTAGCGGGAGGTCTCTACGAGCAGTACTTC; CDR3 protein: CASSPHGLAGGLYEQYF
J gene: TRBJ2-1; clone size: .; D gene: .; V gene: TRBV9; CDR3 DNA: TGTGCCAGCAGCGTACTAGCCTCCTACAATGAGCAGTTCTTC; CDR3 protein: CASSVLASYNEQFF
J gene: TRBJ2-7; clone size: .; D gene: TRBD1; V gene: TRBV25-1; CDR3 DNA: TGTGCCAGCAGTGCGTTTGGACAGGGATGGGACGAGCAGTACTTC; CDR3 protein: CASSAFGQGWDEQYF
J gene: TRBJ2-7; clone size: .; D gene: .; V gene: TRBV7-2; CDR3 DNA: TGTGCCAGCAGCTTTGGAGATAGGGAGCAGTACTTC; CDR3 protein: CASSFGDREQYF
J gene: TRBJ1-1; clone size: .; D gene: .; V gene: TRBV6-5; CDR3 DNA: TGTGCCAGCAGTTACTCGAGGCCCTTGAACACTGAAGCTTTCTTT; CDR3 protein: CASSYSRPLNTEAFF
J gene: TRBJ2-1; clone size: once; D gene: TRBD1; V gene: TRBV7-8; CDR3 DNA: TGTGCCATCTCCGGGACAGGGGTTGGGAATGAGCAGTTCTTC; CDR3 protein: CAISGTGVGNEQFF
J gene: TRBJ2-3; clone size: .; D gene: .; V gene: TRBV6-1; CDR3 DNA: TGTGCCAGCAGTAGCAGGACAGATACGCAGTATTTT; CDR3 protein: CASSSRTDTQYF
J gene: TRBJ2-2; clone size: .; D gene: .; V gene: TRBV7-2; CDR3 DNA: TGTGCCAGCAGCTCCCCGTCCGGGGAGCTGTTTTTT; CDR3 protein: CASSSPSGELFF
J gene: TRBJ2-7; clone size: .; D gene: .; V gene: TRBV6-1; CDR3 DNA: TGTGCCAGCAGTGAAGTATTGGGGGCCGAGCAGTACTTC; CDR3 protein: CASSEVLGAEQYF
J gene: TRBJ2-5; clone size: .; D gene: .; V gene: TRBV27; CDR3 DNA: TGTGCCAGCAGCCGCACCGTCTACGGGGCTGGGGGGCAAGAGACCCAGTACTTC; CDR3 protein: CASSRTVYGAGGQETQYF
J gene: TRBJ2-3; clone size: .; D gene: TRBD2; V gene: TRBV25-1; CDR3 DNA: TGTGCCAGCAGTTTTACTAGCGGGGCTCGCACAGATACGCAGTATTTT; CDR3 protein: CASSFTSGARTDTQYF
J gene: TRBJ1-4; clone size: once; D gene: TRBD1; V gene: TRBV28; CDR3 DNA: TGTGCCAGCAGTTTAAGGACAGGGTGGGGTGAAAAACTGTTTTTT; CDR3 protein: CASSLRTGWGEKLFF
J gene: TRBJ1-2; clone size: .; D gene: TRBD1; V gene: TRBV6-5; CDR3 DNA: TGTGCCAGCGCCGGGCAGGGGGCTAACTATGGCTACACCTTC; CDR3 protein: CASAGQGANYGYTF
J gene: TRBJ2-2; clone size: .; D gene: .; V gene: TRBV4-1; CDR3 DNA: TGCGCCAGCAGCCAAGATTCCGGGAACACCGGGGAGCTGTTTTTT; CDR3 protein: CASSQDSGNTGELFF
J gene: TRBJ2-2; clone size: .; D gene: TRBD2; V gene: TRBV12-5; CDR3 DNA: TGTGCTAGTGGTTTGGTTCCGGGACTAGCGGACCACGGGGAGCTGTTTTTT; CDR3 protein: CASGLVPGLADHGELFF
J gene: TRBJ2-1; clone size: .; D gene: TRBD2; V gene: TRBV28; CDR3 DNA: TGTGCCAGCAGTTTCACTAGCGGGATTTACAATGAGCAGTTCTTC; CDR3 protein: CASSFTSGIYNEQFF
J gene: TRBJ2-7; clone size: .; D gene: TRBD2; V gene: TRBV13; CDR3 DNA: TGTGCCAGCAGCGTCGGGAGGGGGAGAGGGGGTGCGCAGTACTTC; CDR3 protein: CASSVGRGRGGAQYF
J gene: TRBJ2-7; clone size: .; D gene: .; V gene: TRBV19; CDR3 DNA: TGTGCCAGTAGTAGGGCAAATCTACCCTACGAGCAGTACTTC; CDR3 protein: CASSRANLPYEQYF
J gene: TRBJ2-7; clone size: .; D gene: TRBD1; V gene: TRBV5-4; CDR3 DNA: TGTGCCAGCAGCGGCGGCCGGGACAGGGGGCGAAACGAGCAGTACTTC; CDR3 protein: CASSGGRDRGRNEQYF
J gene: TRBJ2-5; clone size: .; D gene: .; V gene: TRBV4-1; CDR3 DNA: TGCGCCAGCAGCCTCCTAATATGGGAGACCCAGTACTTC; CDR3 protein: CASSLLIWETQYF
J gene: TRBJ1-2; clone size: .; D gene: .; V gene: TRBV5-1; CDR3 DNA: TGCGCCAGCAAGGGGGATAACTATGGCTACACCTTC; CDR3 protein: CASKGDNYGYTF
J gene: TRBJ2-2; clone size: .; D gene: TRBD2; V gene: TRBV7-7; CDR3 DNA: TGTGCCAGCAGCCCCCTCCCCACTAGCGGAGGGGGCGGGGAGCTGTTTTTT; CDR3 protein: CASSPLPTSGGGGELFF
J gene: TRBJ2-1; clone size: .; D gene: .; V gene: TRBV10-2; CDR3 DNA: TGCGCCAGCAGGACCTCAAATAGCGCCGAGCAGTTCTTC; CDR3 protein: CASRTSNSAEQFF
J gene: TRBJ2-7; clone size: .; D gene: TRBD2; V gene: TRBV7-9; CDR3 DNA: TGTGCCAGCAGCCAGGGACTAGTAGGCGAGCAGTACTTC; CDR3 protein: CASSQGLVGEQYF
J gene: TRBJ1-2; clone size: .; D gene: TRBD1; V gene: TRBV28; CDR3 DNA: TGTGCCAGCAGTTACAGGGGTTGGATGAGTGGCTACACCTTC; CDR3 protein: CASSYRGWMSGYTF
J gene: TRBJ2-1; clone size: .; D gene: .; V gene: TRBV7-2; CDR3 DNA: TGTGCCAGCAGCTTAGGAAGCGGCTACAATGAGCAGTTCTTC; CDR3 protein: CASSLGSGYNEQFF
J gene: TRBJ2-2; clone size: .; D gene: .; V gene: TRBV4-2; CDR3 DNA: TGTGCCAGCAGCCTCGTACCCGGGGGTGAAGACGGGGAGCTGTTTTTT; CDR3 protein: CASSLVPGGEDGELFF
J gene: TRBJ1-1; clone size: .; D gene: .; V gene: TRBV19; CDR3 DNA: TGTGCCAGTATCCCTAGGGTGGGAGCGTACACTGAAGCTTTCTTT; CDR3 protein: CASIPRVGAYTEAFF
J gene: TRBJ2-1; clone size: .; D gene: .; V gene: TRBV7-9; CDR3 DNA: TGTGCCAGCAGCTTCCCTCGGGGGGCTGAGCAGTTCTTC; CDR3 protein: CASSFPRGAEQFF
J gene: TRBJ1-1; clone size: .; D gene: TRBD1; V gene: TRBV19; CDR3 DNA: TGTGCCAGTAGTCCTAGACAGGGGTGGTCGGAATGGAACACTGAAGCTTTCTTT; CDR3 protein: CASSPRQGWSEWNTEAFF
J gene: TRBJ2-3; clone size: .; D gene: TRBD2; V gene: TRBV2; CDR3 DNA: TGTGCCAGCAGTGAACTAGCTAGCGGGAGGATGGATACGCAGTATTTT; CDR3 protein: CASSELASGRMDTQYF
J gene: TRBJ1-5; clone size: once; D gene: .; V gene: TRBV7-2; CDR3 DNA: TGTGCCAGCAGTACCGACAGCTTCAATCAGCCCCAGCATTTT; CDR3 protein: CASSTDSFNQPQHF